The clone carrying this TCR beta chain was observed a single time. Antigen: not known. The data stem from a study of shared clonotypes between healthy human individuals. As for the study in general: A donor's plate count was three for CD4 naive and three for CD4 memory; CD8 naive had two and CD8 memory one. Overall study results and limits: Lower generation probabilities were found for non-shared clonotypes than for those shared by all four donors.

Genomic DNA belonging to each subset was distributed in equal measure over several immunoSEQ plates. In the source study's methods: ImmunoSEQ junction-only sequences lacked quality scores, so their filtering differed. The table came from immunoSEQ multiplex PCR; TCRdb's copy has only in-frame clones and leaves some out. V, J and clone size were drawn from that table, and D and trimming were deduced from the DNA. The table has 2,500,000 or so clones, about 90% seen once. The CDR3 contains 14 residues. CDR1 SGHRS and CDR2 YFSETQ come from the germline V gene. Trimming cost V 4 bases and J 5 bases, with 13 bases left between them.

This sequence originates from a man younger than 35 in good health. Some clones in this sample may be carry-over from other donors' samples. Sequences were obtained from naive CD4+ T cells from PBMCs. Regarding subset: CD45RA+ positively selected. The chain links TRBV5-1 to TRBJ2-1, with D possibly being TRBD2 (5 bases). CDR3 bases: TGCGCCAGCAGCCAAGCGGAGTCCAACAATGAGCAGTTCTTC. Protein: CASSQAESNNEQFF.